This T cell receptor (beta chain) was sequenced for a study of blood T cell repertoires in COVID-19. Overall study: From T cells, B-cell-depleted T cells, or PBMCs came the material, which was cDNA or gDNA.

Clones were read by immunoSEQ multiplex PCR, and TCRdb kept only the in-frame ones, dropping some. This sample has roughly 70,000 clones, with 70% to 90% found just once. This TCR was recovered from a woman aged 80 or over with active COVID-19. Sequenced sample: peripheral blood.

The CDR3 sequence is CASSYSGTGGQETQYF. CDR3 coding DNA: TGTGCCAGCAGTTACTCGGGGACAGGGGGCCAAGAGACCCAGTACTTC. This chain links TRBV6-2 or TRBV6-3 with TRBJ2-5; 11 bases agree with TRBD1. V was clipped by 0 bases and J by 1 base; unmatched bases: 1. This CDR3 spans 16 amino acids. The germline gives CDR1 MNHEY, CDR2 SVGEGT.